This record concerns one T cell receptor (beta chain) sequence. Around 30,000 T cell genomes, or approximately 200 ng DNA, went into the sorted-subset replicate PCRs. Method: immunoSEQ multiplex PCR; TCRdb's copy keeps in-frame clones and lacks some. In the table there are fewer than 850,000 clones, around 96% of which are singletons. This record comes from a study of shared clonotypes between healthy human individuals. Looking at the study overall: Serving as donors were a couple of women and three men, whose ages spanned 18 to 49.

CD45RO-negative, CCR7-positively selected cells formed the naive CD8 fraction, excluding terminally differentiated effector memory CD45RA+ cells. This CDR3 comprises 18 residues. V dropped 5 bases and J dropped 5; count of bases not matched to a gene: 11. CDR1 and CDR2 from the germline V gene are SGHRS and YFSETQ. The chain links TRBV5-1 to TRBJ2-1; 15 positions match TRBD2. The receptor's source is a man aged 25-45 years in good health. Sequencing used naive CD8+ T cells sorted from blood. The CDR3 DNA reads TGCGCCAGCAGTTACGGACTAGCGGGAGGGACACCTCACAATGAGCAGTTCTTC. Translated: CASSYGLAGGTPHNEQFF.